This T cell receptor beta chain was identified during a study of blood T cell repertoires in COVID-19. On the study more broadly: COVID-19 samples collected from the United States, Italy and Spain covered acute and convalescent phases.

This clone was seen once. The cohort comprised adults aged about 18 to 100 years residing in about two dozen US areas. CDR3 size: 16 residues. Trimming cost V 6 bases and J 2 bases; bases outside gene matches: 10. CDR1 is SNHLY and CDR2 is FYNNEI in the germline V gene. The authors' processing: It was from reference gene primer amplification that nucleated cell counts were estimated. The repertoire was sequenced with immunoSEQ multiplex PCR; TCRdb's copy has only in-frame clones and lacks some. V and J calls and clone size are given by that table; D and trimming were obtained from the DNA. The table lists approximately 300,000 clones, 85% of them singletons.

The gene calls are TRBV2 and TRBJ1-2, with TRBD1 identical over 9 bases. The sequence derives from a woman between 25 and 40 years old who had been exposed to COVID-19. Input material: PBMCs or T cells enriched from blood (not recorded which). CDR3 protein: CASRQDRGRSNYGYTF. CDR3 in DNA: TGTGCCAGCAGGCAAGACAGGGGGAGGTCCAACTATGGCTACACCTTC.